Below, 5 T cell receptor beta chains from the same sample are listed, as sequenced in a study of PD-1 blockade in mismatch repair-deficient tumors. TCRdb keeps only in-frame clones here, not all; method: immunoSEQ multiplex PCR. The sample lists 100,000 to 150,000 clones, roughly 90% occurring once. This specimen was peripheral blood, taken approximately 71 weeks after starting pembrolizumab. These receptors all stem from an adult with mismatch repair-deficient cancer.

V is TRBV19 and J is TRBJ2-2; D is perhaps TRBD2 (5 bases). CDR3 length: 16 amino acids. Germline assignment: CDR1 LNHDA and CDR2 SQIVND (reference sequence). Trimming took off 3 bases at V and 5 bases at J, with 16 bases between the two ends. CDR3 in amino acids: CASSIFPGVDTGELFF. The CDR3 nucleotides are TGTGCCAGTAGTATCTTCCCCGGGGTCGATACCGGGGAGCTGTTTTTT. The complete variable domain, with remaining parts taken from reference TRBV19 and TRBJ2-2, reads DGGITQSPKYLFRKEGQNVTLSCEQNLNHDAMYWYRQDPGQGLRLIYYSQIVNDFQKGDIAEGYSVSREKKESFPLTVTSAQKNPTAFYLCASSIFPGVDTGELFFGEGSRLTVL.

The J gene is TRBJ2-3, the V gene TRBV7-8, with D possibly being TRBD2 (5 bases). This CDR3 spans 13 amino acids. Germline CDR1 reads SGHVS; CDR2 reads FQNEAQ. Deletions cut 2 bases from V and 5 bases from J, with 8 bases between. The CDR3 here is CASSLTRVDTQYF. CDR3 nucleotide sequence: TGTGCCAGCAGCTTAACTAGGGTAGATACGCAGTATTTT.

This chain joins TRBV6-5 and TRBJ1-1; the D is unclear. This CDR3 comprises 11 residues. The V end lost 3 bases, the J end lost 9 bases, and 8 bases lay between the germline ends. CDR1 MNHEY and CDR2 SVGAGI come from the germline V gene. CDR3 residues: CASSYQYQAFF. Here the CDR3 DNA reads TGTGCCAGCAGTTATCAGTACCAAGCTTTCTTT.

V is TRBV5-1 and J is TRBJ2-3, with a possible D match to TRBD1 (6 bases). CDR1 is SGHRS, CDR2 YFSETQ, per germline. This CDR3 has 14 residues. The germline V and J ends were trimmed by 4 bases and 0 bases, with 9 bases remaining between them. Here the CDR3 reads CASSLQGSTDTQYF. For the CDR3, the DNA is TGCGCCAGCAGCCTTCAGGGGAGCACAGATACGCAGTATTTT.

The genes are TRBV11-2 and TRBJ2-1, with no clear D. Trimming cost V 4 bases and J 2 bases, with 6 bases left between them. The CDR3 consists of 13 residues. CDR1 is SGHAT and CDR2 is FQNNGV in the germline V gene. The CDR3 coding sequence is TGTGCCAGCAGCTCGCAACCCTACAATGAGCAGTTCTTC. Its translation is CASSSQPYNEQFF.